This TCR beta chain came from a study of graft-versus-host responses after intestinal transplantation. Points from the study as a whole: Allografts from individuals with graft-donor T cell macrochimerism displayed high graft-versus-host to host-versus-graft clonal ratios. GvH clones detected in recipient marrow included some appearing first in ileum or blood.

Remarks on this clone: Antigen unknown.

This CDR3 spans 17 amino acids. V gave up 0 bases and J gave up 5 bases; unmatched junction bases: 11. Germline V gene data show CDR1 as LGHNA and CDR2 as YSLEER. Assay: immunoSEQ multiplex PCR; the TCRdb copy retains only in-frame clones and omits some. The table lists about 70,000 clones, roughly 90% of them singletons, with 3.5% to 5% in the top ten. Source: unstimulated CD8+ T cells sorted from spleen or lymph node cells, taken before transplant. The source is a human donor who was the organ donor for an intestinal transplant. The chain is built from TRBV4-3 and TRBJ2-3; 7 nucleotides align to TRBD2. The CDR3: CASSQDSRTGGKDTQYF. DNA of the CDR3: TGCGCCAGCAGCCAAGATAGTCGGACCGGGGGGAAAGATACGCAGTATTTT.